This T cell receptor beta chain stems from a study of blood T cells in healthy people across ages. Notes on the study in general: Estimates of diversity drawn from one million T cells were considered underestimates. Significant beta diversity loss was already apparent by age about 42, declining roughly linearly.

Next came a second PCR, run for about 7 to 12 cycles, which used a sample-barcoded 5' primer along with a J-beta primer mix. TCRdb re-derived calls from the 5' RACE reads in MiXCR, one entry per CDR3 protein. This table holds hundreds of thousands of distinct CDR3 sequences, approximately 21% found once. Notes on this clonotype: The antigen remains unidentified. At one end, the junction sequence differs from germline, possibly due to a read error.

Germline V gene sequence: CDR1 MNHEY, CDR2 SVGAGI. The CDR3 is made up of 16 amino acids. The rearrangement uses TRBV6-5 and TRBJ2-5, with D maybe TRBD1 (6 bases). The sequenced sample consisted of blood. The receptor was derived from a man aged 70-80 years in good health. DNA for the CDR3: TGTACCAGCAGTTACCAATTACAGGGCACCCATGAGACCCAGTACTTC. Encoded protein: CTSSYQLQGTHETQYF.